These 26 T cell receptor beta chains originate from one sample sequenced in a study of T cell responses to AZD1222 COVID-19 vaccine. Produced via immunoSEQ multiplex PCR; TCRdb's table is partial and in-frame only. Counted here are over 120,000 clones, just over 90% occurring once; the ten biggest clones make up approximately 2%. Sequenced material: peripheral blood, taken on day 0 of AZD1222 vaccination. The receptors stem from an adult in good health.

The chain links TRBV9 to TRBJ2-2; 8 bases are a match to TRBD1. The CDR3 sequence is 16 residues long. Germline V gene lookup returns CDR1 SGDLS and CDR2 YYNGEE. The V and J ends lost 0 bases and 7 bases, in that order; junction bases with no gene match: 8. The CDR3 protein is CASSVEQGAFGGELFF. DNA for the CDR3: TGTGCCAGCAGCGTAGAGCAGGGGGCGTTTGGCGGGGAGCTGTTTTTT.

The chain carries TRBV2 and TRBJ2-3; 12 nucleotides match TRBD2. This CDR3 has 16 amino acids. Germline assignment: CDR1 SNHLY and CDR2 FYNNEI. Losses at the gene ends were 6 bases for V and 4 bases for J; bases not matched to a gene: 8. The CDR3 sequence is CASSPLAGGHSDTQYF. CDR3 nucleotides: TGTGCCAGCAGCCCTCTAGCGGGGGGGCACTCAGATACGCAGTATTTT.

DNA for the CDR3: TGTGCCAGCAGCTTGGCCGGGATCACCTACGAGCAGTACTTC. Amino acid sequence: CASSLAGITYEQYF. This chain connects TRBV5-4 to TRBJ2-7; perhaps TRBD2 as D (5 bases). The V gene lost 0 bases and the J gene lost 2 bases, with 9 bases spanning the gap. This CDR3 is 14 amino acids long. CDR1 and CDR2 (germline): SGHNT, YYREEE (reference sequence).

The V call is TRBV3-1 (or the pseudogene TRBV3-2), the J call TRBJ2-4; D remains ambiguous. CDR3 length: 14 amino acids. V was pared by 4 bases and J by 0 bases, with 7 bases between. CDR1 LGHDT and CDR2 YNNKEL come from the germline V gene (reference sequence). The CDR3 coding sequence is TGTGCCAGCAGCCTGATATCAGCCAAAAACATTCAGTACTTC. Protein sequence: CASSLISAKNIQYF.

The CDR3 sequence is CASSLLAGEDEKLFF. CDR3 coding DNA: TGCGCCAGCAGCTTGTTGGCAGGGGAGGATGAAAAACTGTTTTTT. The rearrangement joins TRBV5-1 to TRBJ1-4; weak D call: TRBD1 (6 bases). This CDR3 is 15 amino acids long. In germline, CDR1 is SGHRS, CDR2 YFSETQ. V was pared by 1 base and J by 6 bases, with 13 bases between.

The chain joins TRBV5-6 to TRBJ1-5; TRBD1 might be the D (6 bases). V was cut by 4 bases and J by 0 bases, with 14 bases left in between. The CDR3 runs to 16 residues. Germline CDR1 is SGHDT and CDR2 is YYEEEE. The DNA of the CDR3 is TGTGCCAGCAGCGACTACAGGGAAACTAGCAATCAGCCCCAGCATTTT. It is translated as CASSDYRETSNQPQHF.

The CDR3, as DNA: TGTGCCAGCAGCCCGTACGGAGGGGATGAAGCTTTCTTT. It yields the protein CASSPYGGDEAFF. The chain recombines TRBV7-2 with TRBJ1-1; D perhaps matches TRBD1 (5 bases). Germline V gives CDR1 SGHTA, CDR2 FQGNSA. Trimming stripped 5 bases from V and 7 bases from J, with 14 bases between. CDR3 length equals 13 residues. Filled out from reference TRBV7-2 and TRBJ1-1, the complete variable domain reads GAGVSQSPSNKVTEKGKDVELRCDPISGHTALYWYRQSLGQGLEFLIYFQGNSAPDKSGLPSDRFSAERTGGSVSTLTIQRTQQEDSAVYLCASSPYGGDEAFFGQGTRLTVV.

V gene TRBV9 combines with J gene TRBJ1-2; D gene ambiguous. Germline lookup yields CDR1 SGDLS and CDR2 YYNGEE. The CDR3 runs 17 residues. The V end was cut by 0 bases, the J end by 4 bases, with 19 bases between. CDR3 nucleotide sequence: TGTGCCAGCAGCGTAGGGGGAGGGAAGGGTTATCGCTATGGCTACACCTTC. Its translation is CASSVGGGKGYRYGYTF.

The CDR3 DNA reads TGTGCCAGCAGTGAGCAGGGCTCCGAAAAACTGTTTTTT. Its translation is CASSEQGSEKLFF. The rearrangement links TRBV2 to TRBJ1-4, with D perhaps TRBD1 (5 bases). From germline, CDR1 is SNHLY and CDR2 FYNNEI. CDR3 size: 13 residues. Deletions cut 3 bases from V and 8 bases from J, with 10 bases between.

The chain combines TRBV27 with TRBJ2-7, with D uncertain. Germline CDR1 reads MNHEY; CDR2 reads SMNVEV (reference sequence). V lost 3 bases and J lost 4, with 10 bases in between. The CDR3 spans 13 residues. This CDR3 is CASSFGQTYEQYF. As DNA, the CDR3 is TGTGCCAGCAGTTTCGGGCAGACTTACGAGCAGTACTTC.

The chain employs TRBV15 and TRBJ2-7; D assignment may be TRBD1 or TRBD2 (6 bases each). Trimming pared 1 base from V and 5 bases from J, leaving 18 bases between. Germline CDR1 is LNHNV and CDR2 is YYDKDF (reference sequence). This CDR3 is built from 16 residues. The CDR3 DNA reads TGTGCCACCAGCAGAGGCGACGGGGGCGGTGGCAACGAGCAGTACTTC. It is translated as CATSRGDGGGGNEQYF. Full variable domain (missing parts from reference TRBV15 and TRBJ2-7): DAMVIQNPRYQVTQFGKPVTLSCSQTLNHNVMYWYQQKSSQAPKLLFHYYDKDFNNEADTPDNFQSRRPNTSFCFLDIRSPGLGDTAMYLCATSRGDGGGGNEQYFGPGTRLTVT.

The V call is TRBV29-1, the J call TRBJ2-1; D is uncertain. CDR3 size: 13 residues. The germline gives CDR1 SQVTM, CDR2 ANQGSEA. Trimming cost V 4 bases and J 6 bases, with 13 bases left between them. This CDR3 is CSVVKDAANEQFF. The CDR3 DNA is TGCAGCGTTGTAAAGGACGCCGCCAATGAGCAGTTCTTC.

The rearrangement joins TRBV6-1 to TRBJ1-3; no reliable D call. Germline CDR1 MNHNS, CDR2 SASEGT. The CDR3 contains 15 residues. Trimming shortened V by 2 bases and J by 4 bases, and 12 bases separated the two germline ends. The CDR3 loop is CASSEHAGMGNTIYF. The CDR3 DNA reads as TGTGCCAGCAGTGAACATGCGGGTATGGGAAACACCATATATTTT.

The V gene is TRBV19, the J gene TRBJ2-1; 9 nucleotides match TRBD1. The ends lost 4 bases at V and 2 bases at J; junction bases unmatched: 3. Germline loops: CDR1 LNHDA, CDR2 SQIVND (reference sequence). The CDR3 is 15 residues long. DNA of the CDR3: TGTGCCAGTAGTAACAGGGGGCTAGCCTACAATGAGCAGTTCTTC. This translates into CASSNRGLAYNEQFF.

This chain connects TRBV6-5 to TRBJ2-7; 9 bases fit TRBD1. Trimming at V came to 4 bases and at J to 6 bases, leaving 10 bases not matched to a gene. The germline CDR1 and CDR2 sequences are MNHEY and SVGAGI. The CDR3 sequence is 15 residues long. Here the CDR3 DNA reads TGTGCCAGCAGTTTCTCCGGGACAGGGTCCGCCGAGCAGTACTTC. Translated: CASSFSGTGSAEQYF.

V is TRBV24-1 and J is TRBJ2-2; TRBD1 might be the D (5 bases). Germline V CDR1 and CDR2: KGHDR, SFDVKD. The CDR3 is made up of 17 amino acids. Trimming left V 0 bases short and J 0 bases short, with 10 bases between. CDR3 DNA: TGTGCCACCAGTGATTTGGGGCAGGGAACGAACACCGGGGAGCTGTTTTTT. As protein: CATSDLGQGTNTGELFF.

A single count supports this clone. The J gene is TRBJ2-5, the V gene TRBV27; 9 nucleotides line up with TRBD2. The germline V gene has CDR1 MNHEY and CDR2 SMNVEV (reference sequence). The length of the CDR3 is 16 residues. V lost 2 bases and J lost 0; bases outside the gene matches: 4. The CDR3 region is CASSLAAGGYQETQYF. The DNA for the CDR3 is TGTGCCAGCAGTTTAGCAGCGGGGGGATACCAAGAGACCCAGTACTTC.

The chain has TRBV11-1 and TRBJ1-1; unclear D gene. The germline V gene has CDR1 SGHAT and CDR2 FQDESV (reference sequence). V was clipped by 10 bases and J by 1 base, with 13 bases between them. This CDR3 is built from 13 residues. This chain's CDR3 is CATRMRGNTEAFF. The CDR3, as DNA: TGTGCCACCCGGATGAGAGGGAACACTGAAGCTTTCTTT.

This clone was seen just once. The chain uses TRBV9 and TRBJ2-7; 8 bases match TRBD1. V trimming: 3 bases; J trimming: 3 bases; junction bases outside the gene matches: 14. The CDR3 is 17 amino acids. Per the germline V gene, CDR1 is SGDLS and CDR2 is YYNGEE. This CDR3 reads CASSANNDRGLFYEQYF. DNA of the CDR3: TGTGCCAGCAGCGCCAACAACGACAGGGGCCTTTTCTACGAGCAGTACTTC.

This clone was recorded once. Other DNA sequences in this sample translate to the same CDR3. The gene calls are TRBV5-4 and TRBJ1-1, with TRBD1 as a possible D gene (6 bases). This CDR3 spans 14 amino acids. Trimming took off 0 bases at V and 0 bases at J, with 6 bases between the two ends. Germline lookup yields CDR1 SGHNT and CDR2 YYREEE (reference sequence). The CDR3, as DNA: TGTGCCAGCAGCTTGGGGACAGTGAACACTGAAGCTTTCTTT. Translated: CASSLGTVNTEAFF.

This chain links TRBV19 with TRBJ1-5, with 9 bases identical to TRBD1. The CDR3 is made up of 17 amino acids. V shed 9 bases, J shed 1 base, and the junction held 13 bases outside the gene matches. Germline CDR1 LNHDA, CDR2 SQIVND (reference sequence). This CDR3 reads CASLPGQGWKSNQPQHF. As DNA, the CDR3 is TGTGCCAGCCTACCGGGACAGGGTTGGAAAAGCAATCAGCCCCAGCATTTT.

Only one count was recorded for this clone. J is TRBJ2-7 and V is TRBV11-3; 8 nucleotides agree with TRBD1. Germline-derived CDR1 and CDR2 are SGHNT and YENEEA. This CDR3 region has 14 residues. With V trimmed by 5 bases and J by 1 base, 4 bases remained unmatched. CDR3 bases: TGTGCCAGCAGCCGGGACAGGAGGTCCTACGAGCAGTACTTC. Translated: CASSRDRRSYEQYF.

The rearrangement joins TRBV5-4 to TRBJ2-5; D may be TRBD1 or TRBD2 (5 bases each). The ends were cut back, 1 base at V and 5 bases at J, with 9 bases in the middle. Germline V CDR1 and CDR2: SGHNT, YYREEE (reference sequence). The CDR3 has 13 amino acids. CDR3 in amino acids: CASSLWDAETQYF. In DNA form, the CDR3 reads TGTGCCAGCAGCTTGTGGGACGCGGAGACCCAGTACTTC.

V usage is TRBV19 and J usage is TRBJ2-3; a possible D gene is TRBD2 (6 bases). The CDR3 spans 18 residues. Trimming left V 3 bases short and J 2 bases short, with 21 bases between. Germline V CDR1 and CDR2: LNHDA, SQIVND (reference sequence). The CDR3, as DNA: TGTGCCAGTAGTATCCGCGCGTTGACGGGAGCCTACACAGATACGCAGTATTTT. Translating it yields CASSIRALTGAYTDTQYF. The full variable domain, completed using reference TRBV19 and TRBJ2-3, is DGGITQSPKYLFRKEGQNVTLSCEQNLNHDAMYWYRQDPGQGLRLIYYSQIVNDFQKGDIAEGYSVSREKKESFPLTVTSAQKNPTAFYLCASSIRALTGAYTDTQYFGPGTRLTVL.

The V and J genes are TRBV25-1 and TRBJ2-3, with 7 bases identical to TRBD1. This CDR3 region has 15 residues. V was pared by 3 bases and J by 8 bases, with 11 bases of the junction left unmatched. CDR1 is MGHDK and CDR2 is SYGVNS in the germline V gene. The CDR3 bases are TGTGCCAGCAGTGACCCGACAGGGTTCCAAGGTACGCAGTATTTT. It translates to CASSDPTGFQGTQYF.

The gene calls are TRBV12-3 or TRBV12-4 and TRBJ1-2; 7 bases fit TRBD1. There are 12 residues in the CDR3. V shed 5 bases, J shed 8 bases, and the junction held 5 bases outside the gene matches. In DNA form, the CDR3 reads TGTGCCAGCAGTGAAGACAGGGCCGGCTACACCTTC. This encodes CASSEDRAGYTF.